Each of the 10 T cell receptor beta chains below was sequenced from the same sample in a study of breast tumors, draining lymph nodes, adjacent tissues. Axillary draining lymph nodes of breast cancer patients supplied the node samples. In TCRdb, the multiplex PCR reads were re-called with MiXCR into one record per CDR3 protein. Here the sample spans about 200,000 distinct CDR3 sequences, around 35% being singletons. The source material was axillary lymph node tissue. The receptors were gathered from a female donor with breast cancer. Some clones in this sample may be carry-over from other donors' samples.

Remarks on this clonotype: This is likely a read error, given that the CDR3 carries no conserved phenylalanine or tryptophan at its end. J is TRBJ2-7 and V is TRBV20-1; D is possibly TRBD1 (6 bases). Per germline, CDR1 DFQATT and CDR2 SNEGSKA (reference sequence). The CDR3 runs 13 residues. DNA of the CDR3: TGCAGTGCCCAGGGACAATCGGTCTACGCGCAGTACCTC. This sequence encodes CSAQGQSVYAQYL.

At least ten counts were recorded for this clonotype. This may come from a read error, since a much larger clone is one base off. The CDR3 coding sequence is TGTGCCAGCAGCTTAGGGACAGGGGCCTTGGAGACCCAGTACTTC. Its translation: CASSLGTGALETQYF. The chain joins TRBV11-2 to TRBJ2-5; 9 positions match TRBD1. This CDR3 region has 15 residues. Germline V CDR1 and CDR2: SGHAT, FQNNGV. With V trimmed by 1 base and J by 5 bases, 5 bases remained unmatched.

This clonotype was recorded at least ten times. This sequence joins TRBV5-1 and TRBJ2-7; no clear D gene. Germline CDR1 is SGHRS and CDR2 is YFSETQ. V was clipped by 0 bases and J by 2 bases, with 12 bases between them. The CDR3 totals 15 residues. CDR3 sequence reads: CASSLAFQTTYEQYF. CDR3 in DNA: TGCGCCAGCAGCTTGGCCTTCCAGACCACCTACGAGCAGTACTTC.

There are many counts of this clonotype. The chain combines TRBV24-1 with TRBJ2-1; D gene unclear. V was trimmed by 5 bases and J by 1 base, leaving 8 bases between them. This CDR3 region has 14 residues. CDR1 is KGHDR and CDR2 is SFDVKD in the germline V gene. The CDR3 loop is CATSVLGSYNEQFF. Written as DNA, the CDR3 is TGTGCCACCAGTGTACTGGGGTCCTACAATGAGCAGTTCTTC.

This clonotype was detected many times. The J gene is TRBJ2-1, the V gene TRBV24-1; 11 bases map to TRBD2. CDR3 length: 17 residues. The V and J ends lost 3 bases and 7 bases, in that order; junction bases with no gene match: 10. The germline gives CDR1 KGHDR, CDR2 SFDVKD. CDR3 coding DNA: TGTGCCACCAGTGATCCGGGACTAGCGGCTACGAGGAATGAGCAGTTCTTC. The encoded protein is CATSDPGLAATRNEQFF.

V and J are TRBV28 and TRBJ1-3; the match to TRBD1 covers 7 bases. In germline, CDR1 is MDHEN, CDR2 SYDVKM. The CDR3 is 17 residues long. With V trimmed by 5 bases and J by 0 bases, 10 bases remained unmatched. The CDR3 sequence: CASSDPRQGFSGNTIYF. CDR3 DNA: TGTGCCAGCAGTGACCCCCGACAGGGTTTCTCTGGAAACACCATATATTTT.

Details on this clonotype: At one of its ends the junction is not consistent with the germline gene, which may arise from a read error. This rearrangement joins TRBV4-1 to TRBJ1-5; 8 positions agree with TRBD1. CDR1 is MGHRA and CDR2 is YSYEKL in the germline V gene. The CDR3 runs 15 residues. CDR3 in DNA: TGCGCCGGCAGCCAAGGGGACAGGCCACGTCAGCCCCAGCATTTT. Encoded protein: CAGSQGDRPRQPQHF.

This clonotype has ten or more counts. The chain uses TRBV20-1 and TRBJ2-7; TRBD2 aligns across 10 bases. The CDR3 extends over 16 amino acids. The germline gives CDR1 DFQATT, CDR2 SNEGSKA (reference sequence). Trimming took 1 base from V and 2 from J; bases not matched to a gene: 8. The CDR3 here is CSARVLAGVGTYEQYF. CDR3 coding DNA: TGCAGTGCTAGAGTGCTAGCGGGAGTTGGGACCTACGAGCAGTACTTC.

The chain recombines TRBV3-1 with TRBJ2-3; 7 positions match TRBD1. J gave up 6 bases and V 4 bases, and 10 bases lay outside the gene matches. The germline CDR1 and CDR2 sequences are LGHDT and YNNKEL (reference sequence). This CDR3 contains 15 residues. CDR3 DNA: TGTGCCAGCAGCCGCAGACAGGGATGGGCGGATACGCAGTATTTT. Translation gives CASSRRQGWADTQYF.

With respect to this clonotype: An end of the junction differs from the germline gene, which may be a read error. The chain is built from TRBV19 and TRBJ1-4; 7 bases are a match to TRBD1. Germline V gene lookup returns CDR1 LNHDA and CDR2 SQIVND (reference sequence). The CDR3 has 13 amino acids. The CDR3 loop reads CAGSRDSSEKLFF. The CDR3 nucleotides are TGTGCCGGTAGTCGGGACAGCTCTGAAAAACTGTTTTTT.